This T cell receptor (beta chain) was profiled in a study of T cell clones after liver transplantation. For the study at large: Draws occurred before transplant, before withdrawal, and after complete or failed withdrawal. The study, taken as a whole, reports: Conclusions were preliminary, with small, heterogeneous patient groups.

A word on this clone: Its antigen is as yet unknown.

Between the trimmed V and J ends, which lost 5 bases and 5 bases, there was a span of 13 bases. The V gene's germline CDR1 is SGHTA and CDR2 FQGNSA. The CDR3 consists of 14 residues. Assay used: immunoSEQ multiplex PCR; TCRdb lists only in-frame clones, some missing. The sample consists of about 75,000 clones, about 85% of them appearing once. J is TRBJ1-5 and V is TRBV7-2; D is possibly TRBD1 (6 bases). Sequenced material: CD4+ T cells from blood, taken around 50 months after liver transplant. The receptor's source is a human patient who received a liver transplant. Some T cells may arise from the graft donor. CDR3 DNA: TGTGCCAGCAGCCCCCAGGGGACCTATCAGCCCCAGCATTTT. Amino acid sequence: CASSPQGTYQPQHF.